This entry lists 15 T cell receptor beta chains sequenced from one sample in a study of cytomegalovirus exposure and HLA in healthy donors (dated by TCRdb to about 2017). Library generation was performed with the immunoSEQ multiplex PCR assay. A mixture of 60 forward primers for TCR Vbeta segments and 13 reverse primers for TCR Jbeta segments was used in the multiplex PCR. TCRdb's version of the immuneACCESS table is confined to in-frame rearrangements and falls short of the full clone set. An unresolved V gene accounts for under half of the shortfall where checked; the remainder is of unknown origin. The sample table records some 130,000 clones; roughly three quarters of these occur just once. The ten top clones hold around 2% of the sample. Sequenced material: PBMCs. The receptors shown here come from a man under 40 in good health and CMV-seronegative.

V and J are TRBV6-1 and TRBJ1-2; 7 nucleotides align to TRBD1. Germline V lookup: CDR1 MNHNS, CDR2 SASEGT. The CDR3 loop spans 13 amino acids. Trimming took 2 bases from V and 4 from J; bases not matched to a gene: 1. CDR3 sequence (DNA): TGTGCCAGCAGTGAAAACAGGGGCTATGGCTACACCTTC. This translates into CASSENRGYGYTF.

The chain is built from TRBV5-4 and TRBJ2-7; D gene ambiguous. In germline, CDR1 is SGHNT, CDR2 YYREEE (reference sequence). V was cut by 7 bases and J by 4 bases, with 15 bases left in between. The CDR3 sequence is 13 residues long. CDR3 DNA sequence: TGTGCCAGCTCCTCAAATCTAGTTTACGAGCAGTACTTC. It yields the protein CASSSNLVYEQYF.

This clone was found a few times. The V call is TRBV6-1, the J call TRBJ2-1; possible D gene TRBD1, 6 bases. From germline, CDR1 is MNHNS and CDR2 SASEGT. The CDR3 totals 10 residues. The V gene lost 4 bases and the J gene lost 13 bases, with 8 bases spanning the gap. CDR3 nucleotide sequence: TGTGCCAGCAGTGGGACAGTACAGTTCTTC. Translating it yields CASSGTVQFF.

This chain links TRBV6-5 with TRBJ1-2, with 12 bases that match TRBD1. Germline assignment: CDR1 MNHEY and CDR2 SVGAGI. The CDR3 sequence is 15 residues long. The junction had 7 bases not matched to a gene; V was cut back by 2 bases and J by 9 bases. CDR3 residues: CASSYGTGGAYSYTF. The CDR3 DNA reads TGTGCCAGCAGTTACGGGACAGGGGGCGCGTACAGCTACACCTTC.

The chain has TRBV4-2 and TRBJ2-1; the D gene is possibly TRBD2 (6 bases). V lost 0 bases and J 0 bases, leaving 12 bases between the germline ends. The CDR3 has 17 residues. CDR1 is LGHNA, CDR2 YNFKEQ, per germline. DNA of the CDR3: TGTGCCAGCAGCCAAGAGGCGGGATTGAGCTCCTACAATGAGCAGTTCTTC. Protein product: CASSQEAGLSSYNEQFF.

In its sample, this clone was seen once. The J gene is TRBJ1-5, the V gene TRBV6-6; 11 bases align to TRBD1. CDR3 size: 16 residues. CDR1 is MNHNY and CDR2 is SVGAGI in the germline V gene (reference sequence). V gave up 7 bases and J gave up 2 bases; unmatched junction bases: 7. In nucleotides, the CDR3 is TGTGCCAGCATAGTTGGACAGGGGGCTCGCAATCAGCCCCAGCATTTT. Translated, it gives CASIVGQGARNQPQHF.

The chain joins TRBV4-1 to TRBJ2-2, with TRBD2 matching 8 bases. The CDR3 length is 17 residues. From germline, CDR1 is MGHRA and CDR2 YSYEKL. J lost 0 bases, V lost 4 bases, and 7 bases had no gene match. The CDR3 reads CASSLSGTSSNTGELFF. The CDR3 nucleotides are TGCGCCAGCAGCCTTTCCGGGACTAGTTCGAACACCGGGGAGCTGTTTTTT.

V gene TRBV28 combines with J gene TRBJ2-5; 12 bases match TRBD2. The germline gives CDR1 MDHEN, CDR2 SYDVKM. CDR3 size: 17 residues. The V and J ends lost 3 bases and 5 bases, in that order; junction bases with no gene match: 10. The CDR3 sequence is CASSFSLAGGPGETQYF. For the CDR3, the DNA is TGTGCCAGCAGTTTTTCTCTAGCGGGAGGGCCGGGTGAGACCCAGTACTTC.

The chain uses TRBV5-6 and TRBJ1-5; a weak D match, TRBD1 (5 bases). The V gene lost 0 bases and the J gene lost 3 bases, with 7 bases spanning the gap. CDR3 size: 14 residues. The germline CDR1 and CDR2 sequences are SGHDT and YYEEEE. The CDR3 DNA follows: TGTGCCAGCAGCTTGGCAGGGCTCAATCAGCCCCAGCATTTT. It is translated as CASSLAGLNQPQHF.

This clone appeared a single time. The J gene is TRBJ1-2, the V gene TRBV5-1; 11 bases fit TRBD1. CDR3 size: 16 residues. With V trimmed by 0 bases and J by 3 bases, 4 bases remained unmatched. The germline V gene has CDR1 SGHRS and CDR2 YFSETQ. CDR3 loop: CASSLVGQGDDYGYTF. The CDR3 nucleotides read TGCGCCAGCAGCTTGGTGGGACAGGGGGACGACTATGGCTACACCTTC. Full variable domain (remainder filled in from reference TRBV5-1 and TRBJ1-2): KAGVTQTPRYLIKTRGQQVTLSCSPISGHRSVSWYQQTPGQGLQFLFEYFSETQRNKGNFPGRFSGRQFSNSRSEMNVSTLELGDSALYLCASSLVGQGDDYGYTFGSGTRLTVV.

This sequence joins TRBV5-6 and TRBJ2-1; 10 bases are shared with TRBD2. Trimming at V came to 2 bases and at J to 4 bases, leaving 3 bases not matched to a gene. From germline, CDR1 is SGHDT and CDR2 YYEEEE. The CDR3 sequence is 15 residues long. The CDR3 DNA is TGTGCCAGCAGCTTCCGGACTAGCGGATACAATGAGCAGTTCTTC. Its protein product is CASSFRTSGYNEQFF.

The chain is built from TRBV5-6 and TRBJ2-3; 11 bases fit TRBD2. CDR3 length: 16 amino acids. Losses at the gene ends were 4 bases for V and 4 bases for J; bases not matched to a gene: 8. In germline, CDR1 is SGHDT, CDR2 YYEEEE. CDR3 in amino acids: CASSVLAGGVADTQYF. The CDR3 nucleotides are TGTGCCAGCAGCGTGCTAGCGGGAGGAGTGGCAGATACGCAGTATTTT.

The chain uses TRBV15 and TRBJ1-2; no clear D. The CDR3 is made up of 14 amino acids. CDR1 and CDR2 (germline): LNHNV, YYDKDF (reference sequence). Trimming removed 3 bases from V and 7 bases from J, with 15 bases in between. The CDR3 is CATSSWAHLGGYTF. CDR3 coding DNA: TGTGCCACCAGCAGCTGGGCTCACCTCGGTGGCTACACCTTC.

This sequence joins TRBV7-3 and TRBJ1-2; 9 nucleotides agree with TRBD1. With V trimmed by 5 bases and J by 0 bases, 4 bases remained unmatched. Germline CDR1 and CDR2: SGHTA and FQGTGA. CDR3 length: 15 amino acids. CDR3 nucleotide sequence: TGTGCCAGCAGCCCCGGACAGGGGACTAACTATGGCTACACCTTC. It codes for CASSPGQGTNYGYTF.

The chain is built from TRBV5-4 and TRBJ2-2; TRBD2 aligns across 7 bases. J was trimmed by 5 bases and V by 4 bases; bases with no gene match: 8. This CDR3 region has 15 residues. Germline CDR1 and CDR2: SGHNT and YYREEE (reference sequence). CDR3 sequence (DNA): TGTGCCAGCAGCCCCCGTGGCGGGAGTACCGGGGAGCTGTTTTTT. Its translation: CASSPRGGSTGELFF.